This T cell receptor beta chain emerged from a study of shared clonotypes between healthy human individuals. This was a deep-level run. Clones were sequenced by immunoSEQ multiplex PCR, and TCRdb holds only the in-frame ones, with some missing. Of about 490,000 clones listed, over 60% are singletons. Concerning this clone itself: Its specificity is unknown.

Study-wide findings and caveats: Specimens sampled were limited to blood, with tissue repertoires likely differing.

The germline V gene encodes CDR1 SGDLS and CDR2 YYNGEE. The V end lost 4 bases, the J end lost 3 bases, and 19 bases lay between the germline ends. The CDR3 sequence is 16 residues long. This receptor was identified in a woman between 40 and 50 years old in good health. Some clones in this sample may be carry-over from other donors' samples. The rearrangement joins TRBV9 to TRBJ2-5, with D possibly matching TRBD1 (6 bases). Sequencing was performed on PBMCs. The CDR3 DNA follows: TGTGCCAGCAGCTTCAACAGGGATTTTAGGGAAGAGACCCAGTACTTC. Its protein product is CASSFNRDFREETQYF.